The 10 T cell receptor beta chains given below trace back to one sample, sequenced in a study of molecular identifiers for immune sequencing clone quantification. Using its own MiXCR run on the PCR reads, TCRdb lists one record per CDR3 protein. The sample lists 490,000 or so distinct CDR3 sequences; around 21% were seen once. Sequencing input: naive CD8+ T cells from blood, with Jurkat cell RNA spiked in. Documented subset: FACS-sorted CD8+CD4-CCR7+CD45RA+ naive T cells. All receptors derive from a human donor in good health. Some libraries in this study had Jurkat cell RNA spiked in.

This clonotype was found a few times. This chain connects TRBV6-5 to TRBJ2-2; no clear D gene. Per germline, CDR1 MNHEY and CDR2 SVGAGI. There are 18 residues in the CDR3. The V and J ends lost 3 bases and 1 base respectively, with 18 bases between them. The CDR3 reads CASSYFFSTVGNTGELFF. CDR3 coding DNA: TGTGCCAGCAGTTATTTCTTTAGTACGGTAGGGAACACCGGGGAGCTGTTTTTT.

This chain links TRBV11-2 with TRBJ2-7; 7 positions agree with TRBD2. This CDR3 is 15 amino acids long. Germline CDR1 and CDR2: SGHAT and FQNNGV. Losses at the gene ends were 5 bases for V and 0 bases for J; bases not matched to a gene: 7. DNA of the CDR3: TGTGCCAGCAGCCCAACTAGCGAGAGCTCCTACGAGCAGTACTTC. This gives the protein CASSPTSESSYEQYF.

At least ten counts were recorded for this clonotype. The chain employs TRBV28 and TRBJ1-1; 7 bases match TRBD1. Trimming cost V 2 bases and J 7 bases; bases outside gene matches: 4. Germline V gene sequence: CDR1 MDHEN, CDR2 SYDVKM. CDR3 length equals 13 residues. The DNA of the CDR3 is TGTGCCAGCAGTTTAGGGAGGGGGCTTGAAGCTTTCTTT. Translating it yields CASSLGRGLEAFF.

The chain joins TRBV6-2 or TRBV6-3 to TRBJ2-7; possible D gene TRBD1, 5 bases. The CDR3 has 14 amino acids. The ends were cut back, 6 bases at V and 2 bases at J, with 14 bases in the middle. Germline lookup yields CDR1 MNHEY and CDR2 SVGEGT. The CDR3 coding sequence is TGTGCCAGCAGCTACCGGACAAATGCCTACGAGCAGTACTTC. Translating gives CASSYRTNAYEQYF.

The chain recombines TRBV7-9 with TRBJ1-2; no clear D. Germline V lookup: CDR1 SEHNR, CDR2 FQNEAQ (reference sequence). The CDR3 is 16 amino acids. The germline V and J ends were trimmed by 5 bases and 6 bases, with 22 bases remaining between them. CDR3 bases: TGTGCCAGCAGCCACCTTCATCTGGAGGGAGTGGATGGCTACACCTTC. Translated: CASSHLHLEGVDGYTF.

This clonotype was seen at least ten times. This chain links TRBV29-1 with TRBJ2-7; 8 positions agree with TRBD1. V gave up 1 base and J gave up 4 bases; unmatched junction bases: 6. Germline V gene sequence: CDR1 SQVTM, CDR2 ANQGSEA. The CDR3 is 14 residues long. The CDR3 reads CSVEGQGLPYEQYF. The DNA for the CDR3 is TGCAGCGTTGAAGGACAGGGGTTACCGTACGAGCAGTACTTC.

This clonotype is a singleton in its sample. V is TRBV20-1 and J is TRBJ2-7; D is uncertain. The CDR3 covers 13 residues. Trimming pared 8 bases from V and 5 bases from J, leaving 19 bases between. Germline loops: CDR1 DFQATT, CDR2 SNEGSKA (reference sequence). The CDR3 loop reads CSSPEVSYHEQYF. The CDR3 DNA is TGCAGTTCACCGGAAGTGAGCTACCACGAGCAGTACTTC.

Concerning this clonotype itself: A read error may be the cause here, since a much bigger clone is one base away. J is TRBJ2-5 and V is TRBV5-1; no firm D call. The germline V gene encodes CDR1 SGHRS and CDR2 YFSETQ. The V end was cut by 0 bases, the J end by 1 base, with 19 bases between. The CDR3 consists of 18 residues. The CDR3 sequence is CASSLAVSTPLCQETQYF. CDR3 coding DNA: TGCGCCAGCAGCTTGGCTGTCAGCACTCCCTTGTGCCAAGAGACCCAGTACTTC.

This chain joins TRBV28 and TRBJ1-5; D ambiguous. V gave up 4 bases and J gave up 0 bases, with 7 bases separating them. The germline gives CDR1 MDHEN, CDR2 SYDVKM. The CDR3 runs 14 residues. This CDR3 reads CASSWRYSNQPQHF. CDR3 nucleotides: TGTGCCAGCAGTTGGAGATATAGCAATCAGCCCCAGCATTTT.

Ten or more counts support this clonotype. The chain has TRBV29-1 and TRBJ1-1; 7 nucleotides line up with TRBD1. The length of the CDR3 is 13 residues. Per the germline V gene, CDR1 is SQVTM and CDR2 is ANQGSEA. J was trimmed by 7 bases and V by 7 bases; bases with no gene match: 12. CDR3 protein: CSGGGQQILEAFF. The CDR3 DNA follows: TGCAGCGGGGGGGGACAGCAGATACTTGAAGCTTTCTTT. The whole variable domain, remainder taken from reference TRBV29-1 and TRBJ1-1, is SAVISQKPSRDICQRGTSLTIQCQVDSQVTMMFWYRQQPGQSLTLIATANQGSEATYESGFVIDKFPISRPNLTFSTLTVSNMSPEDSSIYLCSGGGQQILEAFFGQGTRLTVV.